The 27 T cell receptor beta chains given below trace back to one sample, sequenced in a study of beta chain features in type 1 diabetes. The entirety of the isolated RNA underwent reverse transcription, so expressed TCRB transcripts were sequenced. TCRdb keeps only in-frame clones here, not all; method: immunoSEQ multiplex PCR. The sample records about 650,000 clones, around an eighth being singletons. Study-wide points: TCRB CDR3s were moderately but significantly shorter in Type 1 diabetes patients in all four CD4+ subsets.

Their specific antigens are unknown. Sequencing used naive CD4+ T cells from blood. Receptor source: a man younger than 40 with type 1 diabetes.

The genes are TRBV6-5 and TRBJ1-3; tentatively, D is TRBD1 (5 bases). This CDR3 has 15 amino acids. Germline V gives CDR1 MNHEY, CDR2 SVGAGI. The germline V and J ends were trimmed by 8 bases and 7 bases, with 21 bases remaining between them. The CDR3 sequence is CASGGPRADSNTIYF. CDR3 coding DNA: TGTGCCAGCGGGGGACCGAGGGCAGATTCGAACACCATATATTTT.

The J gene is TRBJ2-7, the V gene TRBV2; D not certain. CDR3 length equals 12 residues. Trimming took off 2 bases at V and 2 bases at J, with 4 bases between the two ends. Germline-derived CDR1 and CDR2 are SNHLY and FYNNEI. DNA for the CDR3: TGTGCCAGCAGTGAATTAACCTACGAGCAGTACTTC. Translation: CASSELTYEQYF.

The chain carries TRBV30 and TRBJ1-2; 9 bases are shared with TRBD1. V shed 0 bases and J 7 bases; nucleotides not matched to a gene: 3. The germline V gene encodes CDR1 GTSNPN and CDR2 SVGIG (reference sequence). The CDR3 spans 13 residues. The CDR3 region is CAWSVNRGLGYTF. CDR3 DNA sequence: TGTGCCTGGAGTGTAAACAGGGGGCTTGGCTACACCTTC.

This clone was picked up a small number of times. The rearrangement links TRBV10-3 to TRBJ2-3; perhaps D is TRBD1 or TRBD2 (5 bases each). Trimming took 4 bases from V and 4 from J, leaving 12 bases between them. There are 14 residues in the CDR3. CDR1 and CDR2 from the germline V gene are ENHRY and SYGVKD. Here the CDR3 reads CAISGGPPPDTQYF. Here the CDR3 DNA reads TGTGCCATCAGTGGGGGACCTCCGCCAGATACGCAGTATTTT.

The CDR3 region is CASSLTWQKNHEQYF. Written as DNA, the CDR3 is TGTGCCAGCAGCTTAACTTGGCAAAAAAATCACGAGCAGTACTTC. The chain employs TRBV7-9 and TRBJ2-7; D gene ambiguous. The CDR3 totals 15 residues. Per germline, CDR1 SEHNR and CDR2 FQNEAQ (reference sequence). Trimming left V 2 bases short and J 5 bases short, with 16 bases between.

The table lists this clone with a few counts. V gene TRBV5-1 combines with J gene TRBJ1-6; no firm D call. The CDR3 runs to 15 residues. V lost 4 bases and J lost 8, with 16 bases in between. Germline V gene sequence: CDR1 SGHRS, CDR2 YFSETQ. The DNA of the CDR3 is TGCGCCAGCAGCCCCACGGTGGGCTGGGATTCACCCCTCCACTTT. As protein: CASSPTVGWDSPLHF.

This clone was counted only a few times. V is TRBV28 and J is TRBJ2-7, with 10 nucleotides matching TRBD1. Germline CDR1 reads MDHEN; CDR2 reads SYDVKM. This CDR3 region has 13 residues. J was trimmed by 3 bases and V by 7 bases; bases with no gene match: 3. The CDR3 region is CASIWTGGYEQYF. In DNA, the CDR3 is TGTGCCAGCATCTGGACAGGGGGCTACGAGCAGTACTTC.

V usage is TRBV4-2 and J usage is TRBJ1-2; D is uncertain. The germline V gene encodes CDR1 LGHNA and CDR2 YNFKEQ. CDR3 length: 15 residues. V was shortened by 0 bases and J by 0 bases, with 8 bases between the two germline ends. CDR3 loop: CASSQDGLANYGYTF. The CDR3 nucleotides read TGTGCCAGCAGCCAAGATGGCCTAGCTAACTATGGCTACACCTTC.

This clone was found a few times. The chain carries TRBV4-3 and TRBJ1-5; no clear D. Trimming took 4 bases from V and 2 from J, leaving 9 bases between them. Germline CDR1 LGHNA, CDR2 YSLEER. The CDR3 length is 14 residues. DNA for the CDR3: TGCGCCAGCAGCCTAGGGTTTGGCAATCAGCCCCAGCATTTT. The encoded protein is CASSLGFGNQPQHF.

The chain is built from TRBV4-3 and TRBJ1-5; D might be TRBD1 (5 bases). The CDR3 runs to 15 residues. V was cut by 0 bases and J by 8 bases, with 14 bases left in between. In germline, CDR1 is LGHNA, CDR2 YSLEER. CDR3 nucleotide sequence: TGCGCCAGCAGCCAAGATCACAGGCCCTTGGAGCCCCAGCATTTT. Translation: CASSQDHRPLEPQHF.

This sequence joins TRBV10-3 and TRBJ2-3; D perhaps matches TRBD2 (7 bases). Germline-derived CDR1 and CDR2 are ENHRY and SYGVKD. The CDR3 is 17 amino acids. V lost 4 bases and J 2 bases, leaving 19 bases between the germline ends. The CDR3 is CAISALEGGPFTDTQYF. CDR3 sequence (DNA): TGTGCCATCAGTGCCCTAGAGGGGGGGCCGTTCACAGATACGCAGTATTTT.

The CDR3 DNA reads TGCAGCGTGTCCGGGACCGCTGACAACTATGGCTACACCTTC. It encodes CSVSGTADNYGYTF. The gene calls are TRBV29-1 and TRBJ1-2, with D possibly being TRBD1 (5 bases). Germline lookup yields CDR1 SQVTM and CDR2 ANQGSEA. The CDR3 has 14 residues. V lost 6 bases and J lost 2, with 16 bases in between.

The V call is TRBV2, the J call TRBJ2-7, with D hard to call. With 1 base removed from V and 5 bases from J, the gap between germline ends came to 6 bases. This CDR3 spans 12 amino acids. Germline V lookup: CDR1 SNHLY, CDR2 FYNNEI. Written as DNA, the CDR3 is TGTGCCAGCAGTGAAGTTGTCAACGAGCAGTACTTC. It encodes CASSEVVNEQYF.

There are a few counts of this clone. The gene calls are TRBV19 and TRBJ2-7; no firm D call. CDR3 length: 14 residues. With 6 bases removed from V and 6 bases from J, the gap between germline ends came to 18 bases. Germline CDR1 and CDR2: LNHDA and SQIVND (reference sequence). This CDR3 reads CASRGSGSGPEQYF. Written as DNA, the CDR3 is TGTGCCAGTAGGGGGTCCGGATCCGGCCCCGAGCAGTACTTC.

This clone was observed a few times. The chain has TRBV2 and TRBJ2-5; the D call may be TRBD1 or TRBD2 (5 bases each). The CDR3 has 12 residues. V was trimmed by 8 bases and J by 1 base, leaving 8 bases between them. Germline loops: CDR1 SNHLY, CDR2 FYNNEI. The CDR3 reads CASRGVQETQYF. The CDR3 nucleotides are TGTGCCAGCCGAGGGGTCCAAGAGACCCAGTACTTC. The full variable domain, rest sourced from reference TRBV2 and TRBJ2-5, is EPEVTQTPSHQVTQMGQEVILRCVPISNHLYFYWYRQILGQKVEFLVSFYNNEISEKSEIFDDQFSVERPDGSNFTLKIRSTKLEDSAMYFCASRGVQETQYFGPGTRLLVL.

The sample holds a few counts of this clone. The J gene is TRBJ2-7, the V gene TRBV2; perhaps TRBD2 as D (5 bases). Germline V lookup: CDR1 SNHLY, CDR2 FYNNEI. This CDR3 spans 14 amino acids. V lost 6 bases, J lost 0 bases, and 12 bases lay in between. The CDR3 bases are TGTGCCAGCAGGGACGATACTAGCTCCTACGAGCAGTACTTC. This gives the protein CASRDDTSSYEQYF.

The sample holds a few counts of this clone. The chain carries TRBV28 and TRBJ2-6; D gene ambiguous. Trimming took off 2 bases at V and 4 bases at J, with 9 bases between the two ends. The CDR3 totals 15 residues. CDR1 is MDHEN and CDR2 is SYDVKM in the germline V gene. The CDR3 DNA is TGTGCCAGCAGTTTACTCTCAGCCGGGGCCAACGTCCTGACTTTC. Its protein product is CASSLLSAGANVLTF. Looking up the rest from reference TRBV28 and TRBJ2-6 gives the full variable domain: DVKVTQSSRYLVKRTGEKVFLECVQDMDHENMFWYRQDPGLGLRLIYFSYDVKMKEKGDIPEGYSVSREKKERFSLILESASTNQTSMYLCASSLLSAGANVLTFGAGSRLTVL.

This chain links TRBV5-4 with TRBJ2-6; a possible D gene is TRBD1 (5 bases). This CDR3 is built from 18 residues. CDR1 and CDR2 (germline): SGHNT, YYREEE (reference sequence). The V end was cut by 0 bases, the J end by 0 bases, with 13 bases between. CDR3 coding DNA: TGTGCCAGCAGCTTGGAAGGGGCCCTTATCTCTGGGGCCAACGTCCTGACTTTC. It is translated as CASSLEGALISGANVLTF.

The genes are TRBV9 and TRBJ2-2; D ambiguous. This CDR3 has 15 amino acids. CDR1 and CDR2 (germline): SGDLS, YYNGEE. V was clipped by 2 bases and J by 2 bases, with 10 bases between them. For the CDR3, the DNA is TGTGCCAGCAGCGTCCAGGCCTCCAACACCGGGGAGCTGTTTTTT. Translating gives CASSVQASNTGELFF.

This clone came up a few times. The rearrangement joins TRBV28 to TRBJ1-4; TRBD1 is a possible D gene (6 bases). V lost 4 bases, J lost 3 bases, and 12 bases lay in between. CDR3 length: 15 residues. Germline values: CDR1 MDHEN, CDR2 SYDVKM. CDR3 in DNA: TGTGCCAGCAGTTCGCAAGGGGGTTCTAATGAAAAACTGTTTTTT. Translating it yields CASSSQGGSNEKLFF. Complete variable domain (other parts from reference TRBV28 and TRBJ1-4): DVKVTQSSRYLVKRTGEKVFLECVQDMDHENMFWYRQDPGLGLRLIYFSYDVKMKEKGDIPEGYSVSREKKERFSLILESASTNQTSMYLCASSSQGGSNEKLFFGSGTQLSVL.

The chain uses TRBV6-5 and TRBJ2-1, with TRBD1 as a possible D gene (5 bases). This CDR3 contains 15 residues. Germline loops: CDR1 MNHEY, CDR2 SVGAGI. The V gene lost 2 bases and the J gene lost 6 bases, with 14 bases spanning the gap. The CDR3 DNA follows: TGTGCCAGCAGTTACGGGTTAGTAGGGGCCAATGAGCAGTTCTTC. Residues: CASSYGLVGANEQFF.

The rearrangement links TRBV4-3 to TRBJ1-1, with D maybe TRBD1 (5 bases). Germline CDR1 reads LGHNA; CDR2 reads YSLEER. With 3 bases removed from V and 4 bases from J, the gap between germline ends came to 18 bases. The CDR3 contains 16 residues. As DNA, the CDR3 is TGCGCCAGCAGCCACAATCGGGGGGGTGCTGGCACTGAAGCTTTCTTT. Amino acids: CASSHNRGGAGTEAFF.

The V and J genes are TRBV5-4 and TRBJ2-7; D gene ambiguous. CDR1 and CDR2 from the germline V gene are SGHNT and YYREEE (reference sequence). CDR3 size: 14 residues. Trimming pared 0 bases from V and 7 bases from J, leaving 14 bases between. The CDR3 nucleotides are TGTGCCAGCAGCTTGGGTCCAGACTTGGGAGAGCAGTACTTC. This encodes CASSLGPDLGEQYF.

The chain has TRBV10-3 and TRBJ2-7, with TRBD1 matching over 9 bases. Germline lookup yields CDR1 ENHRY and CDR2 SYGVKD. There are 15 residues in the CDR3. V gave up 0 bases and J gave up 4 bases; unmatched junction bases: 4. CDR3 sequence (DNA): TGTGCCATCAGTGAGTCCGGGACAGGGATATACGAGCAGTACTTC. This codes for CAISESGTGIYEQYF.

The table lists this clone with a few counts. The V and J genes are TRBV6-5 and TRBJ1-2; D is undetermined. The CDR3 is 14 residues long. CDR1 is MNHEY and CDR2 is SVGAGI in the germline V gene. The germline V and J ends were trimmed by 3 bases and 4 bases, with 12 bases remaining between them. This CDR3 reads CASSYSGLGYGYTF. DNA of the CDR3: TGTGCCAGCAGTTATTCGGGTCTCGGCTATGGCTACACCTTC.

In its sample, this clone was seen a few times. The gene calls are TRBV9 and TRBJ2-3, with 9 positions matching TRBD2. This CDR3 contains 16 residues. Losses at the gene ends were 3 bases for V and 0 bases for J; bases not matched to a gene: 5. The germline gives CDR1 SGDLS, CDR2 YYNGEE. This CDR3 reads CASSGTSGSSTDTQYF. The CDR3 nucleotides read TGTGCCAGCAGCGGAACTAGCGGGTCTAGCACAGATACGCAGTATTTT.

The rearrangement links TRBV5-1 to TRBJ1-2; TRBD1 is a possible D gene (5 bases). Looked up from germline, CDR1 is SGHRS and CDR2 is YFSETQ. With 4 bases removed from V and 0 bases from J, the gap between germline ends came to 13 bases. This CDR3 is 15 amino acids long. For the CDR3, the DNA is TGCGCCAGCAGCGTTCCATCAGGGTCTAACTATGGCTACACCTTC. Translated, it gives CASSVPSGSNYGYTF.